One sample yielded the 12 T cell receptor beta chains listed below, sequenced in a study of T-cell memory formation after mild COVID-19. One entry per CDR3 protein results from TCRdb running MiXCR on the 5' RACE reads. The sample lists about 180,000 distinct CDR3 sequences; roughly 18% were seen once. Sequencing was done on a sample of PBMCs or a T cell subset sorted from them (not recorded which). These receptors all stem from a young man who had mild COVID-19 (a few samples of this study predate the infection). Cell type and time point are not known.

V is TRBV25-1 and J is TRBJ1-1; tentatively, D is TRBD1 (6 bases). Germline loops: CDR1 MGHDK, CDR2 SYGVNS. The CDR3 sequence is 13 residues long. V lost 4 bases and J lost 7, with 13 bases in between. The CDR3 loop is CASSGWGRGEAFF. The DNA of the CDR3 is TGTGCCAGCAGTGGATGGGGGCGCGGTGAAGCTTTCTTT.

This clonotype was counted a few times. The rearrangement uses TRBV14 and TRBJ2-2; TRBD2 aligns across 7 bases. Germline V gene lookup returns CDR1 SGHDN and CDR2 FVKESK. Trimming took 4 bases from V and 2 from J; bases not matched to a gene: 1. The CDR3 length is 14 residues. CDR3 amino acids: CASSRDYNTGELFF. CDR3 nucleotides: TGTGCCAGCAGCCGGGACTATAACACCGGGGAGCTGTTTTTT.

The gene calls are TRBV12-3 or TRBV12-4 and TRBJ1-5, with a tentative D call TRBD1 (5 bases). Trimming took 6 bases from V and 0 from J, leaving 12 bases between them. This CDR3 has 15 residues. CDR3 amino acids: CASRRGATSNQPQHF. CDR3 DNA: TGTGCCAGCAGAAGGGGTGCGACTAGCAATCAGCCCCAGCATTTT.

The V and J genes are TRBV6-5 and TRBJ1-1; possible D gene TRBD1, 5 bases. The CDR3 contains 16 residues. Germline V gene lookup returns CDR1 MNHEY and CDR2 SVGAGI. Trimming removed 1 base at V and 1 base at J, with 13 bases between. CDR3 residues: CASSYWVDGGNTEAFF. The CDR3 DNA is TGTGCCAGCAGTTACTGGGTGGATGGGGGGAACACTGAAGCTTTCTTT.

This rearrangement joins TRBV12-3 or TRBV12-4 to TRBJ1-5; D is uncertain. The CDR3 covers 14 residues. V was clipped by 3 bases and J by 1 base, with 7 bases between them. CDR3 sequence (DNA): TGTGCCAGCAGTTTCAGCCAGAGCAATCAGCCCCAGCATTTT. Its protein is CASSFSQSNQPQHF.

The J gene is TRBJ1-5, the V gene TRBV28, with 12 bases aligning to TRBD1. Germline V gives CDR1 MDHEN, CDR2 SYDVKM. The CDR3 extends over 15 amino acids. J lost 10 bases, V lost 1 base, and 5 bases had no gene match. The CDR3 spells CASSLSGTGGLPQHF. In nucleotides, the CDR3 is TGTGCCAGCAGTTTATCTGGGACAGGGGGCCTACCCCAGCATTTT.

Only a few counts were recorded for this clonotype. J is TRBJ2-5 and V is TRBV5-6, with TRBD1 matching 7 bases. This CDR3 is 13 amino acids long. J lost 3 bases, V lost 5 bases, and 4 bases had no gene match. Germline V gene sequence: CDR1 SGHDT, CDR2 YYEEEE. The CDR3 nucleotides are TGTGCCAGCAGAACGACAGGGAAAGAGACCCAGTACTTC. This codes for CASRTTGKETQYF.

This clonotype was detected only a few times. V usage is TRBV6-1 and J usage is TRBJ1-1, with no clear D. The CDR3 has 10 residues. The V and J ends lost 3 bases and 10 bases respectively, with 6 bases between them. CDR1 MNHNS and CDR2 SASEGT come from the germline V gene. This CDR3 reads CASSDRLAFF. The CDR3 coding sequence is TGTGCCAGCAGTGACAGACTAGCTTTCTTT.

This clonotype was found a few times. The chain combines TRBV7-2 with TRBJ1-6; TRBD1 might be the D (6 bases). The V end was cut by 5 bases, the J end by 5 bases, with 13 bases between. Germline values: CDR1 SGHTA, CDR2 FQGNSA. This CDR3 has 15 residues. The CDR3 DNA is TGTGCCAGCAGCGTCGACAGGCCGAATAATTCACCCCTCCACTTT. It encodes CASSVDRPNNSPLHF.

This chain connects TRBV20-1 to TRBJ2-3; D is unresolved. Trimming removed 3 bases at V and 1 base at J, with 11 bases between. This CDR3 spans 14 amino acids. From germline, CDR1 is DFQATT and CDR2 SNEGSKA (reference sequence). The CDR3: CSASSDQRTDTQYF. As DNA, the CDR3 is TGCAGTGCTAGTTCGGACCAACGCACAGATACGCAGTATTTT.

V is TRBV28 and J is TRBJ2-7; a weak D match, TRBD1 (6 bases). The CDR3 is made up of 14 amino acids. Deletions cut 4 bases from V and 3 bases from J, with 13 bases between. CDR1 is MDHEN, CDR2 SYDVKM, per germline. This CDR3 reads CASSSPGQSYEQYV. The CDR3 nucleotides read TGTGCCAGCAGTTCCCCGGGACAAAGCTACGAGCAGTACGTC.

Many counts were recorded for this clonotype. This chain links TRBV7-2 with TRBJ2-1, with D uncertain. The CDR3 is 13 residues long. Trimming shortened V by 1 base and J by 9 bases, and 10 bases separated the two germline ends. Germline V CDR1 and CDR2: SGHTA, FQGNSA. CDR3 coding DNA: TGTGCCAGCAGCTTAGTCGGCGATAGTGAGCAGTTCTTC. Amino acids: CASSLVGDSEQFF.